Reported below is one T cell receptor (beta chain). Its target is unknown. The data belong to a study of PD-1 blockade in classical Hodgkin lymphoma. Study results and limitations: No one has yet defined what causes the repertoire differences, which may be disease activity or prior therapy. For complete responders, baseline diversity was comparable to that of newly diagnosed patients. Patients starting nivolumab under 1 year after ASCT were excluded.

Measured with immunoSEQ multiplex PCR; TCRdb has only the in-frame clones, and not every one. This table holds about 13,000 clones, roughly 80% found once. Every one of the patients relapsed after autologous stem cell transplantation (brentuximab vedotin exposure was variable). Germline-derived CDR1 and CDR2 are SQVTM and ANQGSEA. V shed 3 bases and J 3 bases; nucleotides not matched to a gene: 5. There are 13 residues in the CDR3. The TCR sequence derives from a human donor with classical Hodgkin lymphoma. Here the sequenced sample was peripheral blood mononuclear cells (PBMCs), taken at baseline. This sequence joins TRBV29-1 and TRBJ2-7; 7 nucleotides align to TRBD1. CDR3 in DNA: TGCAGCGTTGATGAGGGGGCTAACTACGAGCAGTACTTC. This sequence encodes CSVDEGANYEQYF.